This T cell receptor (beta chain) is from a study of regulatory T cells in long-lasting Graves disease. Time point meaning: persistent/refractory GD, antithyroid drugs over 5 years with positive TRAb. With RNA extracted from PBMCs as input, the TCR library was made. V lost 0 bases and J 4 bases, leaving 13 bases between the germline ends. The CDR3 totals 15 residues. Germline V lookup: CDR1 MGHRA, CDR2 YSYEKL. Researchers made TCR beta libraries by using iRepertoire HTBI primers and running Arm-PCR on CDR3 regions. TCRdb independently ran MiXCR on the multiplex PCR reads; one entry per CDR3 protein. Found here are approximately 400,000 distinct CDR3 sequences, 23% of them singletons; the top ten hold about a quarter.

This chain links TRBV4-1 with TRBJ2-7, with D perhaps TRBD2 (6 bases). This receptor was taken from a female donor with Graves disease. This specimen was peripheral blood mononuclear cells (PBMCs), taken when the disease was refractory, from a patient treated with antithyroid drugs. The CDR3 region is CASSQELAEGYEQYF. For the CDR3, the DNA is TGCGCCAGCAGCCAAGAACTAGCTGAAGGATACGAGCAGTACTTC.